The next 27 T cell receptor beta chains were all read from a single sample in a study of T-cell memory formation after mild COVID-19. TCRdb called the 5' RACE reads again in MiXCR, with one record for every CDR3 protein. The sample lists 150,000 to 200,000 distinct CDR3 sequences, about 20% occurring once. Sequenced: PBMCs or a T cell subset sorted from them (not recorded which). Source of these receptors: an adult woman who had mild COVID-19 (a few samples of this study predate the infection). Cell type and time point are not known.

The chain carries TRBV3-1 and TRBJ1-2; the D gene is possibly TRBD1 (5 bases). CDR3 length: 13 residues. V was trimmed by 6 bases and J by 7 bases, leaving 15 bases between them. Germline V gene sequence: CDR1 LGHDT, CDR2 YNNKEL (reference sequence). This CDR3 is CASRPGPSGGYTF. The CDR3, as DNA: TGTGCCAGCAGACCGGGGCCTTCGGGTGGCTACACCTTC.

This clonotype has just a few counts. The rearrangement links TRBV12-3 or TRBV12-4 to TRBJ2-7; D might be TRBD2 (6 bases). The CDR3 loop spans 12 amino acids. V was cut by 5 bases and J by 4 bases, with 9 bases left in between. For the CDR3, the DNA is TGTGCCAGCAGTGCCCGGGGGTACGAGCAGTACTTC. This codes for CASSARGYEQYF.

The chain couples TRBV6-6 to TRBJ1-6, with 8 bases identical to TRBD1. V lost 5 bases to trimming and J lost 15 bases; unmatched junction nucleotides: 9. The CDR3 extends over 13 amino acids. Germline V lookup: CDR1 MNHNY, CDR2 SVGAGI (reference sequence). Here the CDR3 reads CASSNLDREDLHF. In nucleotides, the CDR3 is TGTGCCAGCAGTAACTTGGACAGGGAGGACCTCCACTTT.

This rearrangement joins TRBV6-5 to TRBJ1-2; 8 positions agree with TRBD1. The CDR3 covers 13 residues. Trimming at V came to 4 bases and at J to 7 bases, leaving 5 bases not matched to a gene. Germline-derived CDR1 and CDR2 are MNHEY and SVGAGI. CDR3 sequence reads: CASSSTGGSGYTF. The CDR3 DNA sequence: TGTGCCAGCAGTTCTACAGGGGGAAGTGGCTACACCTTC.

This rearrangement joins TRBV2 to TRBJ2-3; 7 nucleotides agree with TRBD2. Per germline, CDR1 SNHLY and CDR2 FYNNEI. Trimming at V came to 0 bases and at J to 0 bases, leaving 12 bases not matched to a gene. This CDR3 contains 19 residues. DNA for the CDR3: TGTGCCAGCAGTGAAGCGCTTCGTAAGCGGGGTCCTAGCACAGATACGCAGTATTTT. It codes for CASSEALRKRGPSTDTQYF.

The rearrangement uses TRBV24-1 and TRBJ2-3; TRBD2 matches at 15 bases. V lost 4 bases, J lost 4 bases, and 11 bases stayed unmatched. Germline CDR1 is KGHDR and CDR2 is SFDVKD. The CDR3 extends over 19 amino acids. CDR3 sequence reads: CATSDPGLAGGLISDTQYF. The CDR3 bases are TGTGCCACCAGTGACCCCGGACTAGCGGGAGGGCTGATTTCAGATACGCAGTATTTT.

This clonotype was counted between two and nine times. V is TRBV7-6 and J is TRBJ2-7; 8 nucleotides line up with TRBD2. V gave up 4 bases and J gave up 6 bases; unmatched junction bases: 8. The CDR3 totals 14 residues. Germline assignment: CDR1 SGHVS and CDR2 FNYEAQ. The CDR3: CASSSDRGGFEQYF. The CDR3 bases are TGTGCCAGCAGCTCGGATCGGGGGGGATTCGAGCAGTACTTC.

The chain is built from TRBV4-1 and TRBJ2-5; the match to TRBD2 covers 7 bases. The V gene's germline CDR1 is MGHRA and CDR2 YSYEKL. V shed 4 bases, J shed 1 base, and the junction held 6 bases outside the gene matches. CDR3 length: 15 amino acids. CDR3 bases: TGCGCCAGCAGCCGCGGGGGAAACGGCCAAGAGACCCAGTACTTC. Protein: CASSRGGNGQETQYF.

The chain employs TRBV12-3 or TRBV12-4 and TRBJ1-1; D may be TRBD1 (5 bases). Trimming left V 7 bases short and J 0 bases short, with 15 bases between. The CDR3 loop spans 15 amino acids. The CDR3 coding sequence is TGTGCCAGCACCGACTGGAGGGGAATGAACACTGAAGCTTTCTTT. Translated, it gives CASTDWRGMNTEAFF.

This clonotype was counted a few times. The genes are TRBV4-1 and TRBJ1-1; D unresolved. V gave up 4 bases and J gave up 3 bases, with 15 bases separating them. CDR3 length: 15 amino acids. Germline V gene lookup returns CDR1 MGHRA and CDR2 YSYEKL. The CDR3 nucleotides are TGCGCCAGCAGCCGGAACGACGACCGGGACACTGAAGCTTTCTTT. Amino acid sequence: CASSRNDDRDTEAFF.

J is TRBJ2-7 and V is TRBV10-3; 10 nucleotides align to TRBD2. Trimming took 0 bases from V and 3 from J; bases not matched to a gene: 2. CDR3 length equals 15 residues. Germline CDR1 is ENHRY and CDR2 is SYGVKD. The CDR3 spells CAISESLAGDYEQYF. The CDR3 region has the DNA TGTGCCATCAGTGAGTCTCTAGCGGGAGACTACGAGCAGTACTTC.

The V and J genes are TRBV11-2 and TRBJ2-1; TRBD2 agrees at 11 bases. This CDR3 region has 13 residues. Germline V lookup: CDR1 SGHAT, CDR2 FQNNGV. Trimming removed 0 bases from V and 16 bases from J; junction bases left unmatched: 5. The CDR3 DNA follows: TGTGCCAGCAGCTTAGATACGGGGACTAGCGGCTTCTTC. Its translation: CASSLDTGTSGFF.

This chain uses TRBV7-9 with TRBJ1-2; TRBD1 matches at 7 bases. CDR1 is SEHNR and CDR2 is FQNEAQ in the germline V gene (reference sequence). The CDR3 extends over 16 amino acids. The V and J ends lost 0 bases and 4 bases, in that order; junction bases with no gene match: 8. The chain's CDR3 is CASSLAAGTEFYGYTF. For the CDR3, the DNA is TGTGCCAGCAGCTTAGCTGCCGGGACAGAATTCTATGGCTACACCTTC.

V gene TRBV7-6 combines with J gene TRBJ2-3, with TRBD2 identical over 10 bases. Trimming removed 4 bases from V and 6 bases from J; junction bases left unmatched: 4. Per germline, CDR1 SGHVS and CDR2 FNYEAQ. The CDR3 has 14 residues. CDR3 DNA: TGTGCCAGCAGCTACAGCGGGGGGGCGGATACGCAGTATTTT. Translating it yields CASSYSGGADTQYF.

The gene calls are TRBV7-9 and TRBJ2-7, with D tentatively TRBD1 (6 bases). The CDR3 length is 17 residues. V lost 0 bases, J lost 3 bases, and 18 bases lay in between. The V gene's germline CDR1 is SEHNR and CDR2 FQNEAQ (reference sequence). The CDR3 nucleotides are TGTGCCAGCAGCTTAGCGTGGGGGCAGGGAAATATCTACGAGCAGTACTTC. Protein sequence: CASSLAWGQGNIYEQYF. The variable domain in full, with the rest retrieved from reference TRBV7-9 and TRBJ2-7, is DTGVSQNPRHKITKRGQNVTFRCDPISEHNRLYWYRQTLGQGPEFLTYFQNEAQLEKSRLLSDRFSAERPKGSFSTLEIQRTEQGDSAMYLCASSLAWGQGNIYEQYFGPGTRLTVT.

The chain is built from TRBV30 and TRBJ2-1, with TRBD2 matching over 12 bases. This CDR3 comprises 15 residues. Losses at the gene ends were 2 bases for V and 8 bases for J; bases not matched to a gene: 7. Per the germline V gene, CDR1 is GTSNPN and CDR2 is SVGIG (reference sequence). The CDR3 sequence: CAWSFGTSGSDEQFF. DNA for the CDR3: TGTGCCTGGAGTTTCGGGACTAGCGGGTCCGATGAGCAGTTCTTC.

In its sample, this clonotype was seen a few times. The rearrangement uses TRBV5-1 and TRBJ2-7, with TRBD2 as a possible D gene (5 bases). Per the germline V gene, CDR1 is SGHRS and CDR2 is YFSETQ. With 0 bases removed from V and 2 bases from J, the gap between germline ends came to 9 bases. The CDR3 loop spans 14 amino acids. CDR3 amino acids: CASSLALAPYEQYF. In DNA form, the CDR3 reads TGCGCCAGCAGCTTGGCTCTAGCCCCCTACGAGCAGTACTTC. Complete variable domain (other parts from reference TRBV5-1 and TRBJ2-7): KAGVTQTPRYLIKTRGQQVTLSCSPISGHRSVSWYQQTPGQGLQFLFEYFSETQRNKGNFPGRFSGRQFSNSRSEMNVSTLELGDSALYLCASSLALAPYEQYFGPGTRLTVT.

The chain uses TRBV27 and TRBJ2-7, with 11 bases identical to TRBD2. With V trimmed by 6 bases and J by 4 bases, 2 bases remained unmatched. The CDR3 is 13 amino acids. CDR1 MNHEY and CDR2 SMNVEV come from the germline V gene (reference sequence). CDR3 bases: TGTGCCAGCAGACTAGCGGGGGCTTACGAGCAGTACTTC. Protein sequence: CASRLAGAYEQYF.

The CDR3 region is CASSLGGLADANEQFF. CDR3 DNA sequence: TGTGCCAGCAGCTTAGGGGGACTAGCGGATGCCAATGAGCAGTTCTTC. This chain connects TRBV7-6 to TRBJ2-1; the match to TRBD2 covers 11 bases. CDR1 SGHVS and CDR2 FNYEAQ come from the germline V gene. V shed 1 base and J 6 bases; nucleotides not matched to a gene: 5. The CDR3 spans 16 residues.

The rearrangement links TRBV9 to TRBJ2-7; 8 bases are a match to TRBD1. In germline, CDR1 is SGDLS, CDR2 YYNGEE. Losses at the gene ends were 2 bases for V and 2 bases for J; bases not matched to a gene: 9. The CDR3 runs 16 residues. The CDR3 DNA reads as TGTGCCAGCAGCGTGACAGGGGAAGGGTTCACCTACGAGCAGTACTTC. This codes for CASSVTGEGFTYEQYF.

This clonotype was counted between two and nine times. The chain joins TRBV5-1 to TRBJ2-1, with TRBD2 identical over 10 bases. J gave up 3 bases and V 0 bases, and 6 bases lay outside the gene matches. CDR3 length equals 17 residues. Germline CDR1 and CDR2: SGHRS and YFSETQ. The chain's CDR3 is CASSLEVLAGFYNEQFF. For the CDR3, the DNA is TGCGCCAGCAGCTTGGAAGTACTAGCGGGATTCTACAATGAGCAGTTCTTC.

For the CDR3, the DNA is TGCGCCAGCAGCCAAGAGACTAGAGGAGGCTACGAGCAGTACTTC. Translated, it gives CASSQETRGGYEQYF. The chain couples TRBV4-3 to TRBJ2-7, with D perhaps matching TRBD2 (6 bases). The germline gives CDR1 LGHNA, CDR2 YSLEER. The CDR3 extends over 15 amino acids. Trimming cost V 0 bases and J 3 bases, with 12 bases left between them.

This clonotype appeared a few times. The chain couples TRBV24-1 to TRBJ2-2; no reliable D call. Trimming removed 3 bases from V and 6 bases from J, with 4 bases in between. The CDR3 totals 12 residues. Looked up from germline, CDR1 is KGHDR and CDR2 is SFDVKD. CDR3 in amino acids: CATSDRAGELFF. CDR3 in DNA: TGTGCCACCAGTGATCGCGCCGGGGAGCTGTTTTTT.

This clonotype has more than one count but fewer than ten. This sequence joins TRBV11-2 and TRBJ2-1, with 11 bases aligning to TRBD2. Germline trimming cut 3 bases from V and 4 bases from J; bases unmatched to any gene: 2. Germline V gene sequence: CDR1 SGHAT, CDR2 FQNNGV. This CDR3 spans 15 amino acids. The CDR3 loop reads CASSFLAGGYNEQFF. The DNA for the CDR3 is TGTGCCAGCAGCTTTCTAGCGGGGGGATACAATGAGCAGTTCTTC.

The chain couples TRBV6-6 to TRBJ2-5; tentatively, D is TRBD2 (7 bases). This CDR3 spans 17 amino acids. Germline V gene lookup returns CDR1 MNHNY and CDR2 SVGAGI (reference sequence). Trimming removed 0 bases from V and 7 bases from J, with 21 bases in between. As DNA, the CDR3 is TGTGCCAGCAGTTACTCGAGGGGAGGGGGGATCCTTGCGACCCAGTACTTC. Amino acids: CASSYSRGGGILATQYF.

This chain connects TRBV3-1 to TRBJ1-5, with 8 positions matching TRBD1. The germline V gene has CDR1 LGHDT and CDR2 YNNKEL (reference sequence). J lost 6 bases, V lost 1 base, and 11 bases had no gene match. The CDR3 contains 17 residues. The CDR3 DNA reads TGTGCCAGCAGCCAAGGCTCGGACAGGGATTATATTCAGCCCCAGCATTTT. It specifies CASSQGSDRDYIQPQHF. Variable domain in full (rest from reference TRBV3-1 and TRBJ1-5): DTAVSQTPKYLVTQMGNDKSIKCEQNLGHDTMYWYKQDSKKFLKIMFSYNNKELIINETVPNRFSPKSPDKAHLNLHINSLELGDSAVYFCASSQGSDRDYIQPQHFGDGTRLSIL.

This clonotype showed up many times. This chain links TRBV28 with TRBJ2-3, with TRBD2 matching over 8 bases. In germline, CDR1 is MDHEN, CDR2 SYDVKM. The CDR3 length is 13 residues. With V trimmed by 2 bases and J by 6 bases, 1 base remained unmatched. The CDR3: CASSLTGGDTQYF. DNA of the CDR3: TGTGCCAGCAGTTTAACGGGAGGGGATACGCAGTATTTT.